This entry describes one TCR beta chain. The target antigen is unknown. The sample belongs to a study of post-analysis software for immune sequencing data. V was cut by 5 bases and J by 7 bases, with 16 bases left in between. The CDR3 length is 13 residues. Germline V gives CDR1 DFQATT, CDR2 SNEGSKA (reference sequence). General study findings and limits: Samples from a shared batch, those prepared together, strongly co-clustered by F measure. Controls showed lower frequencies than patients for five TRBV segments, and TRBV5-6, TRBV5-1 and TRBV20-1 were among these.

TCR beta cDNA libraries included unique molecular identifiers. TCRdb analysed the PCR reads with MiXCR anew, one entry per CDR3 protein. Here the sample spans approximately 630,000 distinct CDR3 sequences, approximately 60% being singletons. The chain couples TRBV20-1 to TRBJ2-3, with D hard to call. This clonotype was obtained from a girl aged 2 to 9 with multiple sclerosis. The sample comprised blood. As DNA, the CDR3 is TGCAGTGCTGGAGCTGGTACAACCTATACGCAGTATTTT. This sequence encodes CSAGAGTTYTQYF.